One sample yielded the 17 T cell receptor beta chains listed below, sequenced in a study of T cells after yellow fever vaccination. TCRdb re-called the 5' RACE reads with MiXCR, one entry per CDR3 protein. Of tens of thousands of distinct CDR3 sequences listed, over 7.5% were seen once; the top ten hold around 38%. The specimen was CD8+ T cells sorted from PBMCs, collected on the day of the yellow fever booster vaccination. The receptors originated from a man aged 30-40 years who received the YFV17D yellow fever vaccine.

This clonotype was seen a handful of times. The rearrangement uses TRBV4-3 and TRBJ1-5; tentatively, D is TRBD1 (5 bases). CDR1 is LGHNA, CDR2 YSLEER, per germline. V shed 4 bases and J shed 6 bases, with 10 bases lying between them. The CDR3 contains 13 residues. CDR3 region: CASSLGVGQPQHF. The CDR3, as DNA: TGCGCCAGCAGCCTAGGGGTGGGTCAGCCCCAGCATTTT.

This clonotype was observed a few times. The rearrangement uses TRBV20-1 and TRBJ2-1, with TRBD2 matching 7 bases. CDR3 length equals 18 residues. V lost 5 bases to trimming and J lost 5 bases; unmatched junction nucleotides: 21. Germline loops: CDR1 DFQATT, CDR2 SNEGSKA (reference sequence). CDR3: CSAPGEGGLVRVNNEQFF. The CDR3 DNA reads TGCAGTGCTCCTGGGGAGGGTGGCTTGGTAAGGGTTAACAATGAGCAGTTCTTC.

There are a few counts of this clonotype. The chain employs TRBV18 and TRBJ2-7, with 7 bases aligning to TRBD1. V was pared by 3 bases and J by 6 bases, with 5 bases of the junction left unmatched. Germline assignment: CDR1 KGHSH and CDR2 LQKENI. The CDR3 length is 13 residues. Here the CDR3 DNA reads TGTGCCAGCTCACCTTCAGACAGGGTCGAGCAGTACTTC. This translates into CASSPSDRVEQYF. Full variable domain (missing parts from reference TRBV18 and TRBJ2-7): NAGVMQNPRHLVRRRGQEARLRCSPMKGHSHVYWYRQLPEEGLKFMVYLQKENIIDESGMPKERFSAEFPKEGPSILRIQQVVRGDSAAYFCASSPSDRVEQYFGPGTRLTVT.

This clonotype was found a few times. As DNA, the CDR3 is TGCAGTGCTCTAGCTCTTCCGGATGGCTACACCTTC. Protein sequence: CSALALPDGYTF. This chain uses TRBV20-1 with TRBJ1-2, with D uncertain. The CDR3 extends over 12 amino acids. Trimming stripped 5 bases from V and 6 bases from J, with 13 bases between. Germline loops: CDR1 DFQATT, CDR2 SNEGSKA (reference sequence).

This clonotype was seen more than once but under ten times. This chain connects TRBV29-1 to TRBJ2-1; D call uncertain. Germline V gene sequence: CDR1 SQVTM, CDR2 ANQGSEA. The CDR3 covers 11 residues. The ends were cut back, 2 bases at V and 5 bases at J, with 4 bases in the middle. This chain's CDR3 is CSVELHNEQFF. CDR3 coding DNA: TGCAGCGTTGAATTACACAATGAGCAGTTCTTC.

This clonotype was detected only a few times. The V call is TRBV6-5, the J call TRBJ2-5; the D is unclear. Per the germline V gene, CDR1 is MNHEY and CDR2 is SVGAGI. CDR3 size: 18 residues. V dropped 2 bases and J dropped 1 base, with 20 bases sitting between them. This CDR3 reads CASSYRGPPGRAQETQYF. The CDR3 DNA is TGTGCCAGCAGTTACCGCGGCCCCCCAGGCAGAGCCCAAGAGACCCAGTACTTC.

This clonotype came up a few times. J is TRBJ2-7 and V is TRBV20-1; weak D call: TRBD1 (6 bases). With 3 bases removed from V and 0 bases from J, the gap between germline ends came to 15 bases. This CDR3 region has 15 residues. Germline-derived CDR1 and CDR2 are DFQATT and SNEGSKA (reference sequence). CDR3 residues: CSASGVDRSSYEQYF. The CDR3 DNA sequence: TGCAGTGCTAGCGGTGTGGACAGAAGCTCCTACGAGCAGTACTTC.

The V and J genes are TRBV7-6 and TRBJ1-3; D is possibly TRBD1 (6 bases). The CDR3 consists of 14 residues. Germline CDR1 SGHVS, CDR2 FNYEAQ. V dropped 1 base and J dropped 3 bases, with 7 bases sitting between them. The CDR3 sequence: CASSLGQVGNTIYF. DNA of the CDR3: TGTGCCAGCAGCTTAGGACAGGTTGGAAACACCATATATTTT. Filled out from reference TRBV7-6 and TRBJ1-3, the complete variable domain reads GAGVSQSPRYKVTKRGQDVALRCDPISGHVSLYWYRQALGQGPEFLTYFNYEAQQDKSGLPNDRFSAERPEGSISTLTIQRTEQRDSAMYRCASSLGQVGNTIYFGEGSWLTVV.

V usage is TRBV7-9 and J usage is TRBJ2-1; the match to TRBD2 covers 9 bases. J was trimmed by 1 base and V by 6 bases; bases with no gene match: 7. The CDR3 extends over 16 amino acids. Germline V lookup: CDR1 SEHNR, CDR2 FQNEAQ (reference sequence). The CDR3 loop reads CASSNGAGGSYNEQFF. In DNA form, the CDR3 reads TGTGCCAGCAGTAACGGAGCGGGAGGTTCCTACAATGAGCAGTTCTTC.

With respect to this clonotype: Germline is not matched at one junction end, which may reflect a read error. The V and J genes are TRBV20-1 and TRBJ2-7, with a tentative D call TRBD1 (6 bases). Germline V lookup: CDR1 DFQATT, CDR2 SNEGSKA (reference sequence). CDR3 length: 10 amino acids. The CDR3: CSAIGTPPLF. DNA of the CDR3: TGCAGTGCTATCGGGACACCGCCTCTTTTC.

CDR3 amino acids: CSVDTAGSSYEQYF. The CDR3 DNA follows: TGCAGCGTTGATACTGCGGGGAGTTCCTACGAGCAGTACTTC. J is TRBJ2-7 and V is TRBV29-1; a possible D gene is TRBD2 (6 bases). The germline gives CDR1 SQVTM, CDR2 ANQGSEA. Between the trimmed V and J ends, which lost 3 bases and 1 base, there was a span of 13 bases. This CDR3 has 14 residues.

The V call is TRBV24-1, the J call TRBJ2-3; D perhaps matches TRBD2 (6 bases). V lost 1 base, J lost 2 bases, and 12 bases lay in between. CDR3 size: 16 residues. The germline gives CDR1 KGHDR, CDR2 SFDVKD. CDR3 sequence reads: CATSDFGGTPTDTQYF. CDR3 sequence (DNA): TGTGCCACCAGTGATTTCGGCGGGACGCCCACAGATACGCAGTATTTT.

CDR3 bases: TGCAGCGTCTGGGTGAACACTGAAGCTTTCTTT. Residues: CSVWVNTEAFF. The chain uses TRBV29-1 and TRBJ1-1, with D uncertain. CDR1 is SQVTM, CDR2 ANQGSEA, per germline. Trimming stripped 6 bases from V and 0 bases from J, with 5 bases between. This CDR3 region has 11 residues. Combining the CDR3 with reference TRBV29-1 and TRBJ1-1 gives the whole variable domain SAVISQKPSRDICQRGTSLTIQCQVDSQVTMMFWYRQQPGQSLTLIATANQGSEATYESGFVIDKFPISRPNLTFSTLTVSNMSPEDSSIYLCSVWVNTEAFFGQGTRLTVV.

V gene TRBV7-2 combines with J gene TRBJ2-7; a weak D match, TRBD2 (6 bases). V was trimmed by 6 bases and J by 2 bases, leaving 17 bases between them. This CDR3 region has 15 residues. Germline values: CDR1 SGHTA, CDR2 FQGNSA. The CDR3 loop is CASSVSREVAYEQYF. The CDR3 DNA is TGTGCCAGCAGTGTAAGTAGGGAGGTCGCCTACGAGCAGTACTTC.

This clonotype was seen at least ten times. This rearrangement joins TRBV7-8 to TRBJ2-1, with D uncertain. This CDR3 is 14 amino acids long. Trimming left V 8 bases short and J 4 bases short, with 15 bases between. Germline values: CDR1 SGHVS, CDR2 FQNEAQ. Here the CDR3 DNA reads TGTGCCAGCTCCGGGCTACCTCTTTACAATGAGCAGTTCTTC. It is translated as CASSGLPLYNEQFF.

V and J are TRBV25-1 and TRBJ2-5, with D unclear. V gave up 3 bases and J gave up 2 bases, with 4 bases separating them. The CDR3 extends over 12 amino acids. CDR1 is MGHDK and CDR2 is SYGVNS in the germline V gene. CDR3: CASSENQETQYF. DNA of the CDR3: TGTGCCAGCAGTGAGAATCAAGAGACCCAGTACTTC.

This clonotype has just a few counts. The CDR3 reads CASSKLAWGEQFF. CDR3 in DNA: TGTGCCAGCAGCAAACTAGCCTGGGGTGAGCAGTTCTTC. The rearrangement links TRBV6-5 to TRBJ2-1; TRBD2 is a possible D gene (6 bases). CDR3 length: 13 residues. Trimming cost V 6 bases and J 9 bases, with 15 bases left between them. From germline, CDR1 is MNHEY and CDR2 SVGAGI.